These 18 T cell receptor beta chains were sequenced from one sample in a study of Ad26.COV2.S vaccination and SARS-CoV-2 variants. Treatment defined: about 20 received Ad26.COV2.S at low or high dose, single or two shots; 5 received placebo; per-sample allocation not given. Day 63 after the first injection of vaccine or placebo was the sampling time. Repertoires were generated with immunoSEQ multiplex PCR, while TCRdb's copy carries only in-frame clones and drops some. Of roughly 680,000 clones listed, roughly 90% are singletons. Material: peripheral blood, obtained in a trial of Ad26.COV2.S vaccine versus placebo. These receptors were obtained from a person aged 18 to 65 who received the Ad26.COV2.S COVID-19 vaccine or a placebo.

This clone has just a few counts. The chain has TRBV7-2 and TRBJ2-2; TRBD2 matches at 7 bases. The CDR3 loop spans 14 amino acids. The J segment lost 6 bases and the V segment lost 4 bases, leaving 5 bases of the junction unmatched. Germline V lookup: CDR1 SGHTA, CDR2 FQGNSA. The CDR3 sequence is CASSSGTNAGELFF. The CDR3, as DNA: TGTGCCAGCAGCTCCGGGACTAATGCCGGGGAGCTGTTTTTT.

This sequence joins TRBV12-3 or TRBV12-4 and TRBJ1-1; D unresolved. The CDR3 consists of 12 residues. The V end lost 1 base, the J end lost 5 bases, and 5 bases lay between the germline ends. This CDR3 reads CASSLGVTEAFF. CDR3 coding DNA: TGTGCCAGCAGTTTAGGGGTAACTGAAGCTTTCTTT.

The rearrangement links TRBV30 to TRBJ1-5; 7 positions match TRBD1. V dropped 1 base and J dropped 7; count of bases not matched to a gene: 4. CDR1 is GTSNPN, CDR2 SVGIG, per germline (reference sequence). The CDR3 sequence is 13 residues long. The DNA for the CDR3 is TGTGCCTGGAGTGAGGGGGCATGGCAGCCCCAGCATTTT. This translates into CAWSEGAWQPQHF.

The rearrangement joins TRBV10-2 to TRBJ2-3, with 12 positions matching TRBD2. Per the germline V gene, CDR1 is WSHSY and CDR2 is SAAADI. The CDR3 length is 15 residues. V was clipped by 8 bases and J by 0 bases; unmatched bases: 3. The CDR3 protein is CASQGLAGSTDTQYF. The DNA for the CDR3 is TGCGCCAGCCAGGGACTAGCGGGTAGCACAGATACGCAGTATTTT.

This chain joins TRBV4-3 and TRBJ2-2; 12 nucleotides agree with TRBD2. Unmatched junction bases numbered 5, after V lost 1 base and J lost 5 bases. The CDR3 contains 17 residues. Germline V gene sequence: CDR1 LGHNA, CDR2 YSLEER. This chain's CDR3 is CASSQVTSGGLTGELFF. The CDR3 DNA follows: TGCGCCAGCAGCCAAGTTACTAGCGGGGGGCTTACCGGGGAGCTGTTTTTT.

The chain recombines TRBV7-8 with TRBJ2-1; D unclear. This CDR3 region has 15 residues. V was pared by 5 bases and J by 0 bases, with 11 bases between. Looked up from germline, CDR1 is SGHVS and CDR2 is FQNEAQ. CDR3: CASSLEYVSYNEQFF. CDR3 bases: TGTGCCAGCAGCCTAGAGTACGTCTCCTACAATGAGCAGTTCTTC.

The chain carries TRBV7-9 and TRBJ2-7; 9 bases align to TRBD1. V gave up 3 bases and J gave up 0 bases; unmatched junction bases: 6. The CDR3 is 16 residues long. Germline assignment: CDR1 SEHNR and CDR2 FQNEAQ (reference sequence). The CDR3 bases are TGTGCCAGCAGCTTTAGGGGGACAGGGTTCTCCTACGAGCAGTACTTC. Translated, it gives CASSFRGTGFSYEQYF. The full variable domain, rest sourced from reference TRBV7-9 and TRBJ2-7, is DTGVSQNPRHKITKRGQNVTFRCDPISEHNRLYWYRQTLGQGPEFLTYFQNEAQLEKSRLLSDRFSAERPKGSFSTLEIQRTEQGDSAMYLCASSFRGTGFSYEQYFGPGTRLTVT.

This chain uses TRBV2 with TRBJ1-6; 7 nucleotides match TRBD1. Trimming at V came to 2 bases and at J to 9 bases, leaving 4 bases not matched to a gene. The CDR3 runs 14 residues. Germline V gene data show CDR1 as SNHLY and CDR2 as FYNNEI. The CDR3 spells CASSELGGRSPLHF. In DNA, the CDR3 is TGTGCCAGCAGTGAACTAGGGGGCCGTTCACCCCTCCACTTT.

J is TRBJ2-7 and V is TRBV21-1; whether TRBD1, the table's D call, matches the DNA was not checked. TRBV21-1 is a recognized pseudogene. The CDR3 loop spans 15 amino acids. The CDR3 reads CASSSPRDRDYEQYF. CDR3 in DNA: TGTGCCAGCAGTTCCCCCCGGGACAGGGACTACGAGCAGTACTTC.

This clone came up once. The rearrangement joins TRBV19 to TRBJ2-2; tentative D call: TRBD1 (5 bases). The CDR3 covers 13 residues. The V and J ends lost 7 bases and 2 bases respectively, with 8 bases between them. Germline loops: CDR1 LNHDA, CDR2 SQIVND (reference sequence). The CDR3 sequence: CASKRGNTGELFF. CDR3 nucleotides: TGTGCCAGTAAAAGGGGTAACACCGGGGAGCTGTTTTTT.

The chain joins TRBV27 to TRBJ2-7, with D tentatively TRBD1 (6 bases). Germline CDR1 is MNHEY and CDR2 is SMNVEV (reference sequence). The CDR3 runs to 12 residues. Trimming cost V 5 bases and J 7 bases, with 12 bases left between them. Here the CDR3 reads CASSKLGGEQYF. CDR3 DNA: TGTGCCAGCAGTAAACTAGGGGGAGAGCAGTACTTC.

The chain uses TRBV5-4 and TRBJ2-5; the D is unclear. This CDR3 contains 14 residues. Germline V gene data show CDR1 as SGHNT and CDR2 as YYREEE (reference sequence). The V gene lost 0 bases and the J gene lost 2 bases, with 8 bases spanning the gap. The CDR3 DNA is TGTGCCAGCAGCTTGGTCGACGGTCAAGAGACCCAGTACTTC. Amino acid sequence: CASSLVDGQETQYF.

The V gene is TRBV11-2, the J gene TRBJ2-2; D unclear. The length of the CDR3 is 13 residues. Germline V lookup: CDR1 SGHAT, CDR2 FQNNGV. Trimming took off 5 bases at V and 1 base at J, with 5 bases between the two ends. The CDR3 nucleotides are TGTGCCAGCAGCGAAAGGAACACCGGGGAGCTGTTTTTT. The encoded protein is CASSERNTGELFF.

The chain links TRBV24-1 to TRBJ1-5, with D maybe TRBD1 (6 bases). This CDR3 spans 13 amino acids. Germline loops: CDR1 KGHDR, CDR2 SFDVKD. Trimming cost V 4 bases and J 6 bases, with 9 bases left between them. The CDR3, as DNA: TGTGCCACCAGTGAGGGGGCTACTCAGCCCCAGCATTTT. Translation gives CATSEGATQPQHF.

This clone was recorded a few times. CDR3 sequence (DNA): TGTGCCAGCAGCCAAGATCGAGGACAGGGCAATTCACCCCTCCACTTT. Its protein product is CASSQDRGQGNSPLHF. The rearrangement uses TRBV14 and TRBJ1-6; TRBD1 matches 8 bases. This CDR3 region has 16 residues. Trimming took 0 bases from V and 7 from J; bases not matched to a gene: 5. Looked up from germline, CDR1 is SGHDN and CDR2 is FVKESK.

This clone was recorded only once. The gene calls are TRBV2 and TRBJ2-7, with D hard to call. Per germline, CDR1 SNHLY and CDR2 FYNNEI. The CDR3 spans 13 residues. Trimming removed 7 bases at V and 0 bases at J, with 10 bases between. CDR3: CASKAGRSYEQYF. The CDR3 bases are TGTGCCAGCAAGGCCGGGCGCTCCTACGAGCAGTACTTC.

Here the CDR3 reads CASSYRAARNEQYF. In nucleotides, the CDR3 is TGTGCCAGCAGTTACCGAGCGGCAAGGAACGAGCAGTACTTC. This rearrangement joins TRBV6-6 to TRBJ2-7; D is perhaps TRBD2 (5 bases). V was pared by 2 bases and J by 5 bases, with 13 bases between. CDR1 and CDR2 from the germline V gene are MNHNY and SVGAGI (reference sequence). The CDR3 contains 14 residues.

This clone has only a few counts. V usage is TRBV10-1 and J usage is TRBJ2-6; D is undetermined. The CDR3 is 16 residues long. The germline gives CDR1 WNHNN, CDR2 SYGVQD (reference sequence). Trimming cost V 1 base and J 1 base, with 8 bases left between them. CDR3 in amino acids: CASSEFALSGANVLTF. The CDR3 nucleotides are TGCGCCAGCAGTGAGTTTGCCCTTTCTGGGGCCAACGTCCTGACTTTC.